The sequence of this TCR beta chain was determined in a study of CD8 T cells in Susac syndrome. Study information: Patients with Susac syndrome were therapy-naive, on corticosteroids, or on intravenous immunoglobulin alone at blood draw. Findings and caveats of the study: The study admitted that it had a relatively small number of individuals in its TCR sequencing and HLA analysis. In Susac syndrome, CD4+ T cell repertoires lacked any clonal expansion.

Germline V CDR1 and CDR2: SQVTM, ANQGSEA. The CDR3 consists of 12 residues. With 2 bases removed from V and 4 bases from J, the gap between germline ends came to 8 bases. About this clonotype: The antigen remains undetermined.

The diagnostic criteria were recently defined, and patients with Susac syndrome met them for definite or probable disease. The RNA input was about 0.5 to 1 ug, and it was reverse transcribed with random hexamers. Each CDR3 protein gets one entry after TCRdb re-called the immunoSEQ multiplex PCR reads with MiXCR. The sample lists 150,000 to 200,000 distinct CDR3 sequences, nearly 97% occurring once. The sequence was collected from a human donor with Susac syndrome. The gene calls are TRBV29-1 and TRBJ1-2; D call uncertain. The specimen was CD4+ T cells from PBMCs. The CDR3 coding sequence is TGCAGCGTTGAATTAGGCCGCTATGGCTACACCTTC. Translating it yields CSVELGRYGYTF. Variable domain in full (rest from reference TRBV29-1 and TRBJ1-2): SAVISQKPSRDICQRGTSLTIQCQVDSQVTMMFWYRQQPGQSLTLIATANQGSEATYESGFVIDKFPISRPNLTFSTLTVSNMSPEDSSIYLCSVELGRYGYTFGSGTRLTVV.